Detailed here is one TCR beta chain. This specimen comes from a study of blood T cell repertoires in COVID-19. Turning to the study itself: Acute and convalescent COVID-19 specimens originated in the United States, Italy and Spain. Sources were T cells, B-cell-depleted T cells, or PBMCs; the material itself was cDNA or gDNA.

Looked up from germline, CDR1 is LGHNA and CDR2 is YNFKEQ. The length of the CDR3 is 15 residues. V gave up 0 bases and J gave up 5 bases, with 11 bases separating them. In the source study's methods: Amplification from reference gene primers served as the basis for estimated nucleated cell counts. Only in-frame clones appear in the TCRdb table, and some are missing; sequencing was by immunoSEQ multiplex PCR. D and trimming come from the DNA, and the V and J calls and clone size come from that table. The sample records 24,000 or so clones, about 88% being singletons. This sequence originates from a man aged 65-85 years in a cohort sampled during active COVID-19. Sample: peripheral blood. The chain employs TRBV4-2 and TRBJ2-1; D not resolved. The CDR3 region is CASSQDFHPDNEQFF. The CDR3 DNA reads TGTGCCAGCAGCCAAGATTTTCACCCGGACAATGAGCAGTTCTTC.